The sample holds one count of the clone carrying this T cell receptor beta chain. Its target is not known. The data stem from a study of graft-versus-host responses after intestinal transplantation. Study-level background: Every recipient had anti-thymocyte globulin induction and 2 to 4 years of tacrolimus plus steroids.

Findings and limits, study-wide: GvH clones were identified in recipient marrow, with some first appearing in ileum or blood.

Profiling relied on immunoSEQ multiplex PCR, and the TCRdb table lists in-frame clones only, not all of them. The sample yields about 83,000 clones, 85% to 90% seen once. Germline V gene data show CDR1 as SGDLS and CDR2 as YYNGEE. The CDR3 has 16 residues. The ends lost 0 bases at V and 5 bases at J; junction bases unmatched: 6. The chain employs TRBV9 and TRBJ2-5, with 11 positions matching TRBD2. The origin of this receptor is a human donor who received an intestinal transplant. The material sequenced was unstimulated CD4+ T cells sorted from spleen or lymph node cells, taken before intestinal transplant. Here the CDR3 reads CASSVGSGGAGETQYF. Here the CDR3 DNA reads TGTGCCAGCAGCGTAGGTAGCGGGGGGGCGGGGGAGACCCAGTACTTC.